These 2 T cell receptor beta chains originate from one sample sequenced in a study of Ad26.COV2.S vaccination and SARS-CoV-2 variants. Sequencing used immunoSEQ multiplex PCR; TCRdb keeps in-frame clones, though not all of them. The sample lists a few hundred thousand clones, over 75% occurring once. As for treatment: around 19 received Ad26.COV2.S at low or high dose, single or two shots; roughly five received placebo; per-sample allocation not given. At day 63 after the first vaccine or placebo injection, samples were drawn. Sequencing was performed on peripheral blood, taken in a trial of Ad26.COV2.S vaccine versus placebo. The receptors stem from a person between 18 and 65 years old who received the Ad26.COV2.S COVID-19 vaccine or a placebo.

Of note for this clone: The sample holds other DNA sequences that translate to the same CDR3. The J gene is TRBJ1-1, the V gene TRBV9; tentative D call: TRBD1 (5 bases). V was pared by 0 bases and J by 3 bases, with 6 bases between. The CDR3 runs 13 residues. Germline V gene lookup returns CDR1 SGDLS and CDR2 YYNGEE. This chain's CDR3 is CASSVGGDTEAFF. The CDR3 DNA follows: TGTGCCAGCAGCGTAGGAGGGGACACTGAAGCTTTCTTT. The whole variable domain, filled in from reference TRBV9 and TRBJ1-1, reads DSGVTQTPKHLITATGQRVTLRCSPRSGDLSVYWYQQSLDQGLQFLIQYYNGEERAKGNILERFSAQQFPDLHSELNLSSLELGDSALYFCASSVGGDTEAFFGQGTRLTVV.

The rearrangement uses TRBV4-1 and TRBJ1-2, with D possibly matching TRBD1 (6 bases). The germline gives CDR1 MGHRA, CDR2 YSYEKL. The CDR3 covers 16 residues. V gave up 0 bases and J gave up 4 bases, with 15 bases separating them. The CDR3: CASSQDSSGASYGYTF. CDR3 sequence (DNA): TGCGCCAGCAGCCAAGATTCGTCGGGGGCGAGCTATGGCTACACCTTC.